This T cell receptor beta chain came from a study of T cell responses to AZD1222 COVID-19 vaccine. V gave up 0 bases and J gave up 2 bases, with 12 bases separating them. The CDR3 covers 15 residues. The germline V gene encodes CDR1 SGDLS and CDR2 YYNGEE. TCRdb's copy holds only in-frame clones and misses some; the assay was immunoSEQ multiplex PCR. The sample carries under 35,000 clones, 80% to 95% recorded once. This TCR came from an adult in good health. The genes are TRBV9 and TRBJ2-7, with D possibly TRBD2 on 6 matching bases. This specimen was peripheral blood, taken on day 0 of AZD1222 vaccination. CDR3 residues: CASSVAPSATYEQYF. CDR3 sequence (DNA): TGTGCCAGCAGCGTAGCGCCTAGCGCTACCTACGAGCAGTACTTC.